A single T cell receptor (beta chain) is shown here with its context. Given a much more abundant clone one base away, this may be a read error. TCRdb called the reads again in MiXCR, with one record for every CDR3 protein. The repertoire holds some 700,000 distinct CDR3 sequences, with less than 40% as singletons. The sample belongs to a study of T cell repertoires in cytomegalovirus infection. The overall study: Matching HLA type and CMV infection were both indicated by public TCR beta signatures.

This CDR3 contains 15 residues. V was clipped by 5 bases and J by 4 bases; unmatched bases: 8. Germline V gives CDR1 SGHTA, CDR2 FQGNSA. The source of this sequence is a human donor in good health (CMV status not recorded). Some clones in this sample may be carry-over from other donors' samples. The source material was PBMCs. This sequence joins TRBV7-2 and TRBJ2-1; TRBD1 aligns across 7 bases. CDR3 DNA sequence: TGTGCCAGCAGCCGAGACAGGGATAGTTACAATGAGCAGTTCTTC. This sequence encodes CASSRDRDSYNEQFF.